This T cell receptor (beta chain) originates from a study of blood T cell repertoires in COVID-19. The overall study: Sites across the United States, Italy and Spain contributed samples from acute and convalescent COVID-19. Sample material is recorded as cDNA or gDNA derived from T cells, B-cell-depleted T cells, or PBMCs.

The authors' processing: Amplification from reference gene primers served as the basis for estimated nucleated cell counts. Sequenced by immunoSEQ multiplex PCR; TCRdb stores in-frame clones only, minus some. V and J calls and clone size follow that table, whereas D and trimming were derived from the DNA. The data hold roughly 80,000 clones, with 88% observed a single time. CDR3 length: 17 amino acids. Germline V gives CDR1 LGHDT, CDR2 YNNKEL (reference sequence). Trimming took 3 bases from V and 1 from J, leaving 16 bases between them. The V gene is TRBV3-1 (or the pseudogene TRBV3-2), the J gene TRBJ1-5; D ambiguous. The clonotype comes from a man between 45 and 60 years old with active COVID-19. Sequencing was done on a sample of peripheral blood. CDR3 nucleotides: TGTGCCAGCAGCCAGTATGTAATTTCGGGGAGCAATCAGCCCCAGCATTTT. It encodes CASSQYVISGSNQPQHF.